The rows below give T cell receptor beta chains drawn from one sample of a study of cytomegalovirus exposure and HLA in healthy donors. Here immunoSEQ multiplex PCR was the method, and the copy in TCRdb shows in-frame clones only, minus some. The listing records under 40,000 clones. Sample: PBMCs. These receptors came from a female donor in good health and CMV-seronegative. Each CDR3 is given with its conserved first and last residue. D genes are given only for firm matches. Some rows have no size entry. The others give once, few or many, or a class for an expanded clone.

V	D	J	size	CDR3	DNA
TRBV14	TRBD1	TRBJ2-7	-	CASSWGQGGYEQYF	TGTGCCAGCAGCTGGGGACAGGGAGGCTACGAGCAGTACTTC
TRBV2	TRBD1	TRBJ2-3	-	CADGQGNTDTQYF	TGTGCCGACGGACAGGGGAACACAGATACGCAGTATTTT
TRBV7-2	-	TRBJ1-2	-	CASSLVQDNYGYTF	TGTGCCAGCAGCTTAGTGCAGGATAACTATGGCTACACCTTC
TRBV18	TRBD1	TRBJ2-2	-	CASSPISQGLTGELFF	TGTGCCAGCTCACCAATATCACAGGGGTTAACCGGGGAGCTGTTTTTT
TRBV30	-	TRBJ2-7	-	CAWSPGTPVSYEQYF	TGTGCCTGGAGCCCCGGGACTCCTGTCTCCTACGAGCAGTACTTC
TRBV5-5	TRBD2	TRBJ2-7	-	CASSLGRLAGGALSYEQYF	TGTGCCAGCAGCTTGGGTAGGTTAGCGGGGGGCGCCCTCTCCTACGAGCAGTACTTC
TRBV4-2	TRBD2	TRBJ2-1	-	CASSQDDSGGANEQFF	TGTGCCAGCAGCCAAGATGATAGCGGGGGGGCCAATGAGCAGTTCTTC
TRBV7-3	-	TRBJ2-7	-	CASSPGGHGTYEQYF	TGTGCCAGCAGCCCCGGCGGGCATGGGACCTACGAGCAGTACTTC
TRBV11-3	TRBD2	TRBJ2-3	-	CASSPLGGGADTQYF	TGTGCCAGCAGCCCTCTAGGCGGGGGGGCAGATACGCAGTATTTT
TRBV6-1	-	TRBJ1-5	-	CASSETGYSQPQHF	TGTGCCAGCAGTGAAACAGGGTACAGTCAGCCCCAGCATTTT
TRBV9	TRBD2	TRBJ2-7	-	CASSPAGGLAGFSYEQYF	TGTGCCAGCAGCCCAGCGGGGGGGCTAGCGGGCTTCTCCTACGAGCAGTACTTC
TRBV30	TRBD1	TRBJ1-5	-	CAWSGGTGAHQPQHF	TGTGCCTGGAGTGGGGGGACAGGGGCTCATCAGCCCCAGCATTTT
TRBV28	TRBD1	TRBJ1-1	-	CASSFPQGAGDTEAFF	TGTGCCAGCAGTTTTCCACAGGGGGCCGGGGACACTGAAGCTTTCTTT
TRBV4-1	-	TRBJ2-1	-	CASSQTEAGRNEQFF	TGCGCCAGCAGCCAAACCGAGGCGGGGCGCAATGAGCAGTTCTTC
TRBV6-1	-	TRBJ2-5	-	CASSANAGNPQETQYF	TGTGCCAGCAGTGCCAACGCGGGGAATCCCCAAGAGACCCAGTACTTC
TRBV5-1	TRBD1	TRBJ1-2	-	CASSLQGEKYGYTF	TGCGCCAGCAGCTTGCAGGGGGAGAAGTATGGCTACACCTTC
TRBV7-9	-	TRBJ1-2	-	CASSALGRGYGYTF	TGTGCCAGCAGCGCGTTAGGGCGGGGCTATGGCTACACCTTC
TRBV29-1	TRBD1	TRBJ1-4	-	CSVAGTAEWEKLFF	TGCAGCGTTGCTGGGACAGCCGAGTGGGAAAAACTGTTTTTT
TRBV27	-	TRBJ1-1	-	CASSVQAMGTEAFF	TGTGCCAGCAGTGTACAGGCTATGGGCACTGAAGCTTTCTTT
TRBV7-9	TRBD2	TRBJ2-7	-	CASSSPTSGGYYEQYF	TGTGCCAGCAGCTCCCCCACTAGCGGGGGATACTACGAGCAGTACTTC
TRBV6-5	-	TRBJ2-7	-	CASSYTASYEQYF	TGTGCCAGCAGTTATACAGCCTCCTACGAGCAGTACTTC
TRBV14	-	TRBJ2-1	-	CASSGQRSNLYNEQFF	TGTGCCAGCAGCGGACAGCGCTCCAATCTTTACAATGAGCAGTTCTTC
TRBV25-1	TRBD1	TRBJ2-7	-	CASSDNDPRDSSYEQYF	TGCGCCAGCAGTGATAACGATCCCCGGGACAGCTCCTACGAGCAGTACTTC
TRBV27	-	TRBJ1-4	-	CASSRGANEKLFF	TGTGCCAGCAGTCGTGGGGCGAATGAAAAACTGTTTTTT
TRBV5-5	-	TRBJ2-6	-	CASSLAGGVGSGANVLTF	TGTGCCAGCAGCTTGGCCGGGGGAGTAGGGTCTGGGGCCAACGTCCTGACTTTC
TRBV9	TRBD2	TRBJ2-1	-	CVHCGGSDNEQFF	TGTGTCCATTGCGGGGGATCCGACAATGAGCAGTTCTTC
TRBV5-1	TRBD2	TRBJ2-3	-	CASSLDGGGFTDTQYF	TGCGCCAGCAGCTTGGACGGGGGGGGGTTCACAGATACGCAGTATTTT
TRBV10-1	-	TRBJ2-2	-	CASRQDWNTGELFF	TGCGCCAGCAGGCAGGACTGGAACACCGGGGAGCTGTTTTTT
TRBV25-1	TRBD1	TRBJ1-4	-	CASSEVGDRAEKLFF	TGTGCCAGCAGTGAAGTTGGGGACAGGGCTGAAAAACTGTTTTTT
TRBV6-4	TRBD2	TRBJ2-3	medium-sized	CASSDSASGGADTQYF	TGTGCCAGCAGTGACTCAGCTAGCGGGGGGGCAGATACGCAGTATTTT
TRBV5-6	-	TRBJ2-5	-	CASGGRETQYF	TGTGCCAGCGGTGGGCGAGAGACCCAGTACTTC
TRBV7-9	-	TRBJ2-7	-	CASSHSRDNYEQYF	TGTGCCAGCAGCCACTCACGGGACAACTACGAGCAGTACTTC
TRBV5-1	-	TRBJ2-3	-	CASSLSLALTDTQYF	TGCGCCAGCAGCTTGAGTCTAGCGCTGACAGATACGCAGTATTTT
TRBV29-1	-	TRBJ1-1	-	CSVETGMNTEAFF	TGCAGCGTGGAGACAGGTATGAACACTGAAGCTTTCTTT
TRBV27	TRBD1	TRBJ1-1	-	CASSPRGTGRTEAFF	TGTGCCAGCAGTCCTAGGGGGACAGGGCGCACTGAAGCTTTCTTT
TRBV28	TRBD1	TRBJ2-1	-	CASSILRDRDYNEQFF	TGTGCCAGCAGTATCCTCCGGGACAGGGACTACAATGAGCAGTTCTTC
TRBV5-6	-	TRBJ2-7	-	CASSLSHEQYF	TGTGCCAGCAGCTTAAGCCACGAGCAGTACTTC
TRBV2	-	TRBJ1-5	-	CASSHGGERPQPQHF	TGTGCCAGCAGCCATGGCGGGGAGCGGCCTCAGCCCCAGCATTTT
TRBV28	-	TRBJ2-1	-	CASSLWGLTYNEQFF	TGTGCCAGCAGTTTATGGGGACTTACCTACAATGAGCAGTTCTTC
TRBV27	-	TRBJ2-7	-	CASSSRESYEQYF	TGTGCCAGCAGTTCTCGGGAATCGTACGAGCAGTACTTC
TRBV11-3	-	TRBJ1-1	-	CASSRQIMNTEAFF	TGTGCCAGCAGCCGACAGATCATGAACACTGAAGCTTTCTTT
TRBV13	-	TRBJ2-2	-	CASSTRGMYTGELFF	TGTGCCAGCAGCACTCGCGGGATGTACACCGGGGAGCTGTTTTTT
TRBV30	TRBD2	TRBJ2-3	-	CAWSERLGLAGGTDTQYF	TGTGCCTGGAGCGAAAGACTAGGACTAGCGGGGGGCACAGATACGCAGTATTTT
TRBV2	TRBD1	TRBJ1-2	-	CASSGLPGGYGYTF	TGTGCCAGCAGTGGCCTCCCAGGGGGCTATGGCTACACCTTC
TRBV7-8	-	TRBJ2-7	-	CASSDYNEQYF	TGTGCCAGCAGCGACTACAATGAGCAGTACTTC
TRBV30	TRBD2	TRBJ2-1	-	CAWSRGAGGNEQFF	TGTGCCTGGAGTCGGGGGGCGGGGGGCAATGAGCAGTTCTTC
TRBV11-2	-	TRBJ1-6	-	CASSPRSSYNSPLHF	TGTGCCAGCAGCCCTAGGAGCTCCTATAATTCACCCCTCCACTTT
TRBV6-4	TRBD2	TRBJ2-3	-	CASSEGTAGGADTQYF	TGTGCCAGCAGTGAAGGAACAGCGGGGGGAGCAGATACGCAGTATTTT
TRBV4-1	-	TRBJ1-6	-	CASSPHRVGSNSPLHF	TGCGCCAGCAGCCCCCACAGGGTTGGGAGCAATTCACCCCTCCACTTT
TRBV7-3	-	TRBJ2-2	-	CASSSGVNTGELFF	TGTGCCAGCAGCTCAGGGGTGAACACCGGGGAGCTGTTTTTT
TRBV18	-	TRBJ2-2	-	CASSHTYSGSTGELFF	TGTGCCAGCTCACACACCTATAGCGGATCCACCGGGGAGCTGTTTTTT
TRBV7-6	TRBD1	TRBJ1-3	-	CASSPGTAGNTIYF	TGTGCCAGCAGCCCCGGGACAGCTGGAAACACCATATATTTT
TRBV11-3	-	TRBJ2-7	-	CASSVTRGEQYF	TGTGCCAGCAGCGTTACCAGGGGCGAGCAGTACTTC
TRBV9	-	TRBJ2-3	-	CASSGKEGDTQYF	TGTGCCAGCAGCGGAAAAGAGGGAGATACGCAGTATTTT
TRBV30	-	TRBJ2-2	-	CAWTTTGTGELFF	TGTGCCTGGACCACAACGGGCACCGGGGAGCTGTTTTTT
TRBV25-1	-	TRBJ1-6	-	CASITGCGNNSPLHF	TGTGCCAGCATCACAGGCTGTGGGAATAATTCACCCCTCCACTTT
TRBV6-5	TRBD1	TRBJ1-1	-	CASMWDRRNTEAFF	TGTGCCAGCATGTGGGACAGGCGAAACACTGAAGCTTTCTTT